This is a list of T cell receptor beta chains from one sample in a study of Ad26.COV2.S vaccination and SARS-CoV-2 variants. TCRdb's copy holds only in-frame clones and misses some; the assay was immunoSEQ multiplex PCR. The table includes around 270,000 clones, around nine tenths detected once. This specimen was peripheral blood, taken in a trial of Ad26.COV2.S vaccine versus placebo. The receptors originated from a person aged 18-60 years who received the Ad26.COV2.S COVID-19 vaccine or a placebo. The CDR3 runs from the conserved cysteine through the conserved F or W. A D gene is named only where the DNA matches it firmly. Clone size is stated in some rows and not others, as once, few, many or a class when expanded.

D gene | J gene | clone size | V gene | CDR3 protein | CDR3 DNA
- | TRBJ2-1 | - | TRBV7-2 | CASSLGANNEQFF | TGTGCCAGCAGCTTGGGGGCAAACAATGAGCAGTTCTTC
- | TRBJ1-5 | few | TRBV19 | CASSIDLGVARPQHF | TGTGCCAGTAGTATAGATCTGGGGGTGGCGAGGCCCCAGCATTTT
- | TRBJ1-2 | few | TRBV30 | CAWSGQGGGYTF | TGTGCCTGGAGTGGGCAGGGAGGGGGCTACACCTTC
TRBD1 | TRBJ1-6 | few | TRBV30 | CAWSRTGRSPLHF | TGTGCCTGGAGTAGGACAGGCCGATCACCCCTCCACTTT
- | TRBJ2-4 | - | TRBV3-1/TRBV3-2 | CASSQEVSMAKNIQYF | TGTGCCAGCAGCCAAGAGGTGAGTATGGCCAAAAACATTCAGTACTTC
- | TRBJ2-3 | - | TRBV7-3 | CASSLGTGGTTGYTQYF | TGTGCCAGCAGCTTAGGTACCGGCGGGACGACGGGGTATACGCAGTATTTT
- | TRBJ2-7 | - | TRBV14 | CASSPSWGLLEQYF | TGTGCCAGCAGCCCCTCTTGGGGGTTGCTTGAGCAGTACTTC
TRBD2 | TRBJ2-5 | - | TRBV11-2 | CASSYIAGGQETQYF | TGTGCCAGCAGCTACATAGCGGGGGGGCAAGAGACCCAGTACTTC
- | TRBJ2-7 | - | TRBV27 | CASSFLGTYEQYF | TGTGCCAGCAGCTTCCTTGGGACCTACGAGCAGTACTTC
TRBD2 | TRBJ2-3 | - | TRBV19 | CASSISLADLNFPTDTQYF | TGTGCCAGTAGTATCTCACTAGCGGACCTTAACTTTCCCACAGATACGCAGTATTTT
- | TRBJ2-5 | - | TRBV29-1 | CSVEGGEQETQYF | TGCAGCGTTGAAGGAGGGGAACAAGAGACCCAGTACTTC
TRBD2 | TRBJ2-3 | - | TRBV3-1/TRBV3-2 | CASSPLGLALTDTQYF | TGTGCCAGCAGTCCCCTGGGACTAGCCCTCACAGATACGCAGTATTTT
- | TRBJ2-3 | - | TRBV4-3 | CASSQAGLRTDTQYF | TGCGCCAGCAGCCAAGCGGGACTTCGCACAGATACGCAGTATTTT
- | TRBJ2-2 | - | TRBV7-2 | CASSLRTIQTGELFF | TGTGCCAGCAGCCTACGGACAATCCAGACCGGGGAGCTGTTTTTT
- | TRBJ2-7 | - | TRBV5-6 | CASSLATGWRNEQYF | TGTGCCAGCAGCTTGGCCACGGGTTGGAGAAACGAGCAGTACTTC
TRBD2 | TRBJ2-1 | - | TRBV5-1 | CASSSTSGGLYNEQFF | TGCGCCAGCAGCTCCACCAGCGGGGGGCTCTACAATGAGCAGTTCTTC
TRBD1 | TRBJ1-5 | once | TRBV19 | CASSRDRNQPQHF | TGTGCCAGTAGTCGGGACAGAAATCAGCCCCAGCATTTT
- | TRBJ1-1 | - | TRBV30 | CASPSPYNTEAFF | TGTGCCTCCCCGTCCCCATACAACACTGAAGCTTTCTTT
- | TRBJ2-1 | - | TRBV18 | CASSYQKGKNEQFF | TGTGCCAGCTCCTATCAAAAGGGTAAAAATGAGCAGTTCTTC
TRBD1 | TRBJ2-7 | - | TRBV5-5 | CASSYGTGGLEQYF | TGTGCCAGCAGCTACGGGACAGGGGGACTCGAGCAGTACTTC
TRBD2 | TRBJ2-7 | - | TRBV11-1 | CASSLFRTSSYEQYF | TGTGCCAGCAGCCTATTCAGGACTAGCAGCTACGAGCAGTACTTC
- | TRBJ1-4 | - | TRBV4-3 | CASSQDTHRAVEKLFF | TGCGCCAGCAGCCAAGACACGCACAGGGCGGTTGAAAAACTGTTTTTT